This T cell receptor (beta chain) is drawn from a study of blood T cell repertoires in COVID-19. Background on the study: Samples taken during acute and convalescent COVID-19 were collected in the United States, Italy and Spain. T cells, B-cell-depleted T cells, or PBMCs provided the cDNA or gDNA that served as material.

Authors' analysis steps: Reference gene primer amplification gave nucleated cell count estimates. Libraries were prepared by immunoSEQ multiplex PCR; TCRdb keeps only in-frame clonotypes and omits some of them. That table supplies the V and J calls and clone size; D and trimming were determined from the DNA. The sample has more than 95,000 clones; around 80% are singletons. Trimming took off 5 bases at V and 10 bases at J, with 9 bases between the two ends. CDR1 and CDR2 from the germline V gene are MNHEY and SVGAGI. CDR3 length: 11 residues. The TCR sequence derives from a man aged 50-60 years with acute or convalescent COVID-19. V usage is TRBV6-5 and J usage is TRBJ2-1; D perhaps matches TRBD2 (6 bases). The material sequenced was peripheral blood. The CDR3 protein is CASSSGWEQFF. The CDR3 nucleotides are TGTGCCAGCAGTAGCGGGTGGGAGCAGTTCTTC.